This TCR beta chain stems from a study of radiation and T cells in renal cell carcinoma. Findings and limits, study-wide: In blood, top tumor clones expanded by 2 weeks, shrinking by 4.

In the case of this clone: Its antigen is as yet unknown.

The CDR3 loop spans 15 amino acids. CDR1 is LNHDA, CDR2 SQIVND, per germline (reference sequence). Trimming took 6 bases from V and 4 from J; bases not matched to a gene: 5. The sample's time point: blood 4 weeks post-SBRT, at nephrectomy. Treatment specified: 15 Gy SBRT to primary tumor, nephrectomy 4 weeks later. Nephrectomy followed 15 Gy stereotactic body radiation by 4 weeks. Serial blood draws occurred at baseline and 2 and 4 weeks post-SBRT. The patient's renal cell carcinoma had clear cell pathology. TCRdb's copy holds only in-frame clones and misses some; the assay was immunoSEQ multiplex PCR. The sample includes over 90,000 clones, 70% to 85% of them seen just once.

This TCR was recovered from a man in his sixties with renal cell carcinoma. The sample consisted of blood, taken from a patient whose treatment included radiotherapy and nephrectomy. The chain carries TRBV19 and TRBJ1-4; 10 bases map to TRBD1. The CDR3 sequence: CASRPRDRGNEKLFF. DNA for the CDR3: TGTGCCAGTAGACCCCGGGACAGGGGTAATGAAAAACTGTTTTTT.